Listed here are 32 T cell receptor beta chains from one sample, sequenced in a study of blood T cell repertoires in COVID-19. TCRdb keeps only in-frame clones here, not all; method: immunoSEQ multiplex PCR. This sample has more than 85,000 clones, with 85% to 95% found just once. Sequencing was done on a sample of peripheral blood. Every receptor here comes from a man aged 60 to 75 with acute or convalescent COVID-19.

This chain uses TRBV6-5 with TRBJ2-5; 8 bases are shared with TRBD2. Germline V CDR1 and CDR2: MNHEY, SVGAGI. Trimming cost V 10 bases and J 5 bases; bases outside gene matches: 12. This CDR3 has 14 amino acids. Here the CDR3 reads CAIARSSGKETQYF. CDR3 DNA sequence: TGTGCCATCGCCCGCAGTAGCGGGAAGGAGACCCAGTACTTC.

This rearrangement joins TRBV19 to TRBJ1-1; possibly TRBD1 for D (5 bases). Between the trimmed V and J ends, which lost 4 bases and 1 base, there was a span of 7 bases. Looked up from germline, CDR1 is LNHDA and CDR2 is SQIVND (reference sequence). CDR3 length: 13 residues. The CDR3 spells CASSNQGNTEAFF. CDR3 sequence (DNA): TGTGCCAGTAGTAATCAGGGGAACACTGAAGCTTTCTTT.

This chain joins TRBV29-1 and TRBJ1-2; 8 bases are a match to TRBD1. Germline lookup yields CDR1 SQVTM and CDR2 ANQGSEA. The J segment lost 5 bases and the V segment lost 5 bases, leaving 10 bases of the junction unmatched. This CDR3 spans 14 amino acids. CDR3 bases: TGCAGCGTTCAACCCCAGGACAGGGTGTATGGCTACACCTTC. Translating gives CSVQPQDRVYGYTF.

The rearrangement links TRBV4-3 to TRBJ1-5; D uncertain. The CDR3 covers 14 residues. Germline assignment: CDR1 LGHNA and CDR2 YSLEER. Trimming took off 2 bases at V and 6 bases at J, with 11 bases between the two ends. In DNA form, the CDR3 reads TGCGCCAGCAGCCAATCATTCGTTAGTCAGCCCCAGCATTTT. This gives the protein CASSQSFVSQPQHF.

This rearrangement joins TRBV5-1 to TRBJ2-5, with 9 bases aligning to TRBD1. V was pared by 0 bases and J by 5 bases, with 5 bases of the junction left unmatched. This CDR3 has 15 amino acids. Germline V gives CDR1 SGHRS, CDR2 YFSETQ. The CDR3 loop reads CASSLAQDRGETQYF. CDR3 DNA sequence: TGCGCCAGCAGCTTGGCCCAGGACAGGGGTGAGACCCAGTACTTC.

V gene TRBV10-3 combines with J gene TRBJ2-3; D is possibly TRBD1 (6 bases). The CDR3 contains 13 residues. Germline V gives CDR1 ENHRY, CDR2 SYGVKD. V was pared by 10 bases and J by 2 bases, with 13 bases between. The CDR3 region is CATSRTATDTQYF. In DNA, the CDR3 is TGTGCCACCTCTCGGACAGCCACAGATACGCAGTATTTT.

This clone has more than one count but fewer than ten. The gene calls are TRBV27 and TRBJ2-7; possibly TRBD2 for D (6 bases). The germline V gene has CDR1 MNHEY and CDR2 SMNVEV (reference sequence). This CDR3 comprises 14 residues. V shed 4 bases and J shed 2 bases, with 12 bases lying between them. This CDR3 reads CASSSGELTYEQYF. The CDR3 DNA is TGTGCCAGCAGTTCGGGGGAGCTCACCTACGAGCAGTACTTC.

J is TRBJ1-1 and V is TRBV18, with 7 bases fitting TRBD1. Germline lookup yields CDR1 KGHSH and CDR2 LQKENI. CDR3 length: 15 amino acids. Trimming removed 2 bases from V and 1 base from J; junction bases left unmatched: 4. In DNA, the CDR3 is TGTGCCAGCTCACCAGTCCAGGGGGGGAACACTGAAGCTTTCTTT. It translates to CASSPVQGGNTEAFF.

The rearrangement uses TRBV9 and TRBJ1-1, with D possibly TRBD1 on 5 matching bases. The V gene lost 4 bases and the J gene lost 10 bases, with 14 bases spanning the gap. CDR1 and CDR2 (germline): SGDLS, YYNGEE. The CDR3 sequence is 12 residues long. The CDR3 region is CASSPSQGAAFF. Here the CDR3 DNA reads TGTGCCAGCAGCCCCTCCCAGGGCGCAGCTTTCTTT. Full variable domain (rest looked up from reference TRBV9 and TRBJ1-1): DSGVTQTPKHLITATGQRVTLRCSPRSGDLSVYWYQQSLDQGLQFLIQYYNGEERAKGNILERFSAQQFPDLHSELNLSSLELGDSALYFCASSPSQGAAFFGQGTRLTVV.

The chain is built from TRBV2 and TRBJ2-7; TRBD2 matches 12 bases. This CDR3 has 17 residues. The J segment lost 1 base and the V segment lost 4 bases, leaving 8 bases of the junction unmatched. Germline assignment: CDR1 SNHLY and CDR2 FYNNEI. CDR3 bases: TGTGCCAGCAGTGGATACCCAGGGACTAGCGGGTCCTACGAGCAGTACTTC. Encoded protein: CASSGYPGTSGSYEQYF.

The chain links TRBV5-5 to TRBJ2-3, with D unresolved. Trimming cost V 0 bases and J 6 bases, with 5 bases left between them. CDR1 and CDR2 from the germline V gene are SGHKS and YYEKEE (reference sequence). The CDR3 totals 12 residues. The CDR3 sequence is CASSLVRDTQYF. The CDR3 nucleotides are TGTGCCAGCAGCTTGGTGAGGGATACGCAGTATTTT.

V and J are TRBV29-1 and TRBJ1-2; D not certain. CDR3 size: 13 residues. Germline values: CDR1 SQVTM, CDR2 ANQGSEA. V was shortened by 6 bases and J by 3 bases, with 14 bases between the two germline ends. CDR3 sequence: CSVGGAGDYGYTF. CDR3 in DNA: TGCAGCGTAGGAGGCGCGGGAGACTATGGCTACACCTTC.

This chain connects TRBV7-9 to TRBJ2-5; D is uncertain. Germline assignment: CDR1 SEHNR and CDR2 FQNEAQ (reference sequence). Trimming shortened V by 2 bases and J by 2 bases, and 6 bases separated the two germline ends. The CDR3 contains 13 residues. This CDR3 is CASSLHGQETQYF. Here the CDR3 DNA reads TGTGCCAGCAGCTTACACGGGCAAGAGACCCAGTACTTC.

CDR3 coding DNA: TGTGCCAGCAATCCTGCGGGGGGAAGCAATCAGCCCCAGCATTTT. Translating gives CASNPAGGSNQPQHF. The chain carries TRBV6-5 and TRBJ1-5, with a possible D match to TRBD1 (5 bases). With 7 bases removed from V and 1 base from J, the gap between germline ends came to 14 bases. Germline lookup yields CDR1 MNHEY and CDR2 SVGAGI. The CDR3 covers 15 residues.

The CDR3 nucleotides read TGTGCCAGCAGTTACAGGACAGGAGCATACAATCAGCCCCAGCATTTT. This translates into CASSYRTGAYNQPQHF. The chain recombines TRBV6-2 or TRBV6-3 with TRBJ1-5, with 7 bases that match TRBD1. Germline CDR1 MNHEY, CDR2 SVGEGT. The CDR3 spans 16 residues. J was trimmed by 3 bases and V by 2 bases; bases with no gene match: 7.

This chain joins TRBV21-1 and TRBJ1-2; TRBD1, the D gene given by the table, was not confirmed from the DNA. TRBV21-1 is an annotated pseudogene. This CDR3 is 17 amino acids long. The CDR3 region has the DNA TGTGCCAGCAGCAAAGGTGGACGCAGGGCAACAAACTATGGCTACACCTTC. Translated, it gives CASSKGGRRATNYGYTF.

The chain joins TRBV6-4 to TRBJ1-2, with 9 bases matching TRBD1. V lost 2 bases to trimming and J lost 8 bases; unmatched junction nucleotides: 3. CDR1 and CDR2 from the germline V gene are MRHNA and SNTAGT. This CDR3 comprises 13 residues. The CDR3 sequence: CASSDTGGLGYTF. Written as DNA, the CDR3 is TGTGCCAGCAGTGACACAGGGGGCTTGGGCTACACCTTC.

The gene calls are TRBV5-1 and TRBJ2-5; 10 bases are a match to TRBD2. CDR1 is SGHRS, CDR2 YFSETQ, per germline. Trimming cost V 4 bases and J 0 bases; bases outside gene matches: 6. This CDR3 region has 16 residues. DNA for the CDR3: TGCGCCAGCAGCCTAGGACTAGCGGAGAACCAAGAGACCCAGTACTTC. Protein sequence: CASSLGLAENQETQYF.

This rearrangement joins TRBV5-1 to TRBJ2-7; 12 bases agree with TRBD2. Trimming removed 4 bases from V and 4 bases from J; junction bases left unmatched: 12. CDR1 is SGHRS and CDR2 is YFSETQ in the germline V gene. CDR3 size: 17 residues. The CDR3 loop reads CASSPGLAGGIGYEQYF. The CDR3 nucleotides are TGCGCCAGCAGCCCGGGACTAGCGGGCGGGATAGGATACGAGCAGTACTTC.

This sequence joins TRBV30 and TRBJ1-6; maybe TRBD1 (5 bases). CDR1 GTSNPN and CDR2 SVGIG come from the germline V gene (reference sequence). Trimming took off 2 bases at V and 9 bases at J, with 17 bases between the two ends. The CDR3 totals 15 residues. The CDR3: CAWSNERTGGSPLHF. CDR3 DNA: TGTGCCTGGAGTAATGAACGGACCGGGGGTTCACCCCTCCACTTT.

This clone is a singleton in its sample. The gene calls are TRBV6-5 and TRBJ2-7, with 7 nucleotides matching TRBD1. Per the germline V gene, CDR1 is MNHEY and CDR2 is SVGAGI. This CDR3 spans 15 amino acids. The V and J ends lost 6 bases and 0 bases, in that order; junction bases with no gene match: 8. CDR3 nucleotides: TGTGCCAGCAGCGGCCGGACAGGCCTCTCCTACGAGCAGTACTTC. It specifies CASSGRTGLSYEQYF.

The chain carries TRBV3-1 (or the pseudogene TRBV3-2) and TRBJ2-1, with 11 bases lining up with TRBD1. Germline V gene data show CDR1 as LGHDT and CDR2 as YNNKEL (reference sequence). V trimming: 4 bases; J trimming: 5 bases; junction bases outside the gene matches: 4. This CDR3 region has 15 residues. Here the CDR3 reads CASSLWDRGNNEQFF. DNA for the CDR3: TGTGCCAGCAGCCTGTGGGACAGGGGGAACAATGAGCAGTTCTTC.

V gene TRBV6-1 combines with J gene TRBJ1-2, with unresolved D. The length of the CDR3 is 15 residues. The germline gives CDR1 MNHNS, CDR2 SASEGT. With 2 bases removed from V and 4 bases from J, the gap between germline ends came to 14 bases. In DNA form, the CDR3 reads TGTGCCAGCAGTGAAATGTACGCAGGAGGCTATGGCTACACCTTC. Residues: CASSEMYAGGYGYTF.

This chain links TRBV14 with TRBJ2-1; TRBD2 agrees at 11 bases. CDR1 is SGHDN and CDR2 is FVKESK in the germline V gene. CDR3 length: 13 residues. Trimming at V came to 3 bases and at J to 15 bases, leaving 7 bases not matched to a gene. In DNA form, the CDR3 reads TGTGCCAGCAGCCAGGGACTAGCGGTAGGTTCGTTCTTC. Encoded protein: CASSQGLAVGSFF.

For the CDR3, the DNA is TGTGCCAGCAGCTTGGATAGCGGGAGTTACGAGCAGTACTTC. Protein sequence: CASSLDSGSYEQYF. The J gene is TRBJ2-7, the V gene TRBV5-4, with 9 bases lining up with TRBD2. Trimming cost V 0 bases and J 4 bases; bases outside gene matches: 2. The germline CDR1 and CDR2 sequences are SGHNT and YYREEE (reference sequence). The CDR3 is made up of 14 amino acids.

The V and J genes are TRBV18 and TRBJ1-4, with a possible D match to TRBD1 (6 bases). Germline loops: CDR1 KGHSH, CDR2 LQKENI. V was pared by 0 bases and J by 4 bases, with 9 bases between. The CDR3 has 15 amino acids. CDR3 sequence: CASSPPQDSNEKLFF. CDR3 nucleotides: TGTGCCAGCTCACCACCGCAGGACAGTAATGAAAAACTGTTTTTT. The entire variable domain, with the rest obtained from reference TRBV18 and TRBJ1-4, is as follows: NAGVMQNPRHLVRRRGQEARLRCSPMKGHSHVYWYRQLPEEGLKFMVYLQKENIIDESGMPKERFSAEFPKEGPSILRIQQVVRGDSAAYFCASSPPQDSNEKLFFGSGTQLSVL.

The CDR3 region is CASSRTPTSGTTDTQYF. The DNA for the CDR3 is TGTGCCAGCAGCCGCACTCCGACTAGCGGGACCACAGATACGCAGTATTTT. The chain recombines TRBV14 with TRBJ2-3; 11 nucleotides line up with TRBD2. The CDR3 loop spans 17 amino acids. The trim removed 4 bases at V and 2 bases at J, leaving 8 bases unmatched. Germline CDR1 is SGHDN and CDR2 is FVKESK.

The chain joins TRBV27 to TRBJ2-3; 9 positions agree with TRBD2. V lost 2 bases to trimming and J lost 2 bases; unmatched junction nucleotides: 5. Germline CDR1 MNHEY, CDR2 SMNVEV (reference sequence). This CDR3 has 16 amino acids. Here the CDR3 DNA reads TGTGCCAGCAGTTTAGTTCCTAGCGGGGACACAGATACGCAGTATTTT. It specifies CASSLVPSGDTDTQYF.

This clone was seen once. This chain connects TRBV6-5 to TRBJ2-7; tentatively, D is TRBD2 (5 bases). Trimming stripped 6 bases from V and 0 bases from J, with 12 bases between. CDR3 length: 14 residues. Germline-derived CDR1 and CDR2 are MNHEY and SVGAGI. The CDR3 sequence is CASSYTGNSYEQYF. CDR3 coding DNA: TGTGCCAGCAGCTATACGGGGAACTCCTACGAGCAGTACTTC.

V usage is TRBV28 and J usage is TRBJ2-1, with TRBD2 matching over 11 bases. Losses at the gene ends were 6 bases for V and 4 bases for J; bases not matched to a gene: 8. This CDR3 has 16 amino acids. CDR1 and CDR2 from the germline V gene are MDHEN and SYDVKM. In DNA, the CDR3 is TGTGCCAGCAGCTCAATAGCGGGAGGGGCTTACAATGAGCAGTTCTTC. The encoded protein is CASSSIAGGAYNEQFF.

The rearrangement links TRBV28 to TRBJ2-7; 11 bases match TRBD1. V was clipped by 5 bases and J by 3 bases; unmatched bases: 3. The CDR3 has 14 amino acids. Per germline, CDR1 MDHEN and CDR2 SYDVKM. The CDR3 sequence: CASSGQGARYEQYF. The CDR3, as DNA: TGTGCCAGCAGTGGACAGGGGGCCCGCTACGAGCAGTACTTC. The whole variable domain, filled in from reference TRBV28 and TRBJ2-7, reads DVKVTQSSRYLVKRTGEKVFLECVQDMDHENMFWYRQDPGLGLRLIYFSYDVKMKEKGDIPEGYSVSREKKERFSLILESASTNQTSMYLCASSGQGARYEQYFGPGTRLTVT.

The genes are TRBV28 and TRBJ2-7; D may be TRBD2 (5 bases). V was trimmed by 5 bases and J by 5 bases, leaving 13 bases between them. The CDR3 has 13 amino acids. Germline V lookup: CDR1 MDHEN, CDR2 SYDVKM. The CDR3 reads CASSEGMVNEQYF. CDR3 nucleotides: TGTGCCAGCAGTGAGGGTATGGTAAACGAGCAGTACTTC.